One and the same sample provided the 6 T cell receptor beta chains below, sequenced in a study of regulatory T cells in long-lasting Graves disease. Time point indicated: persistent/refractory GD, antithyroid drugs over 5 years with positive TRAb. There was RNA extracted from PBMCs, and the TCR library was made from it. The authors built TCR beta libraries using iRepertoire HTBI primers and Arm-PCR of CDR3 regions. TCRdb re-called the multiplex PCR reads through MiXCR, storing one row per CDR3 protein. The sample lists hundreds of thousands of distinct CDR3 sequences; 20% to 25% were seen once. The input for sequencing was peripheral blood mononuclear cells (PBMCs), taken when the disease was refractory, from a patient treated with antithyroid drugs. The origin of the receptors is a female donor with Graves disease.

Many counts were recorded for this clonotype. This rearrangement joins TRBV29-1 to TRBJ1-2; 11 bases match TRBD1. J was trimmed by 7 bases and V by 5 bases; bases with no gene match: 6. Germline V lookup: CDR1 SQVTM, CDR2 ANQGSEA. This CDR3 is built from 13 residues. CDR3 sequence: CSVRTGGAPGYTF. In DNA, the CDR3 is TGCAGCGTTCGGACAGGGGGCGCCCCTGGCTACACCTTC.

This clonotype has ten or more counts. The chain is built from TRBV27 and TRBJ2-7, with TRBD2 identical over 11 bases. Germline values: CDR1 MNHEY, CDR2 SMNVEV (reference sequence). The CDR3 extends over 15 amino acids. V dropped 6 bases and J dropped 7; count of bases not matched to a gene: 11. CDR3 nucleotide sequence: TGTGCCAGCAGGCCGAGGACTAGCGGGCCTCTGGAGCAGTACTTC. This sequence encodes CASRPRTSGPLEQYF.

This clonotype was recorded at least ten times. V is TRBV28 and J is TRBJ1-5; a weak D match, TRBD1 (6 bases). The CDR3 runs 14 residues. Germline V lookup: CDR1 MDHEN, CDR2 SYDVKM. The V and J ends lost 3 bases and 2 bases respectively, with 8 bases between them. CDR3 bases: TGTGCCAGCAGTTTCCGGACAGGCAATCAGCCCCAGCATTTT. The encoded protein is CASSFRTGNQPQHF.

This clonotype was counted a single time. The V and J genes are TRBV30 and TRBJ1-1, with 7 positions matching TRBD1. Trimming removed 4 bases from V and 5 bases from J; junction bases left unmatched: 4. CDR3 size: 12 residues. Germline CDR1 GTSNPN, CDR2 SVGIG (reference sequence). This CDR3 reads CAWKTGNTEAFF. The CDR3 nucleotides are TGTGCCTGGAAGACAGGGAATACTGAAGCTTTCTTT.

This clonotype was seen many times. The chain is built from TRBV24-1 and TRBJ2-5; D gene unclear. Germline V gene lookup returns CDR1 KGHDR and CDR2 SFDVKD. The CDR3 has 15 amino acids. V lost 4 bases and J 1 base, leaving 12 bases between the germline ends. CDR3 nucleotides: TGTGCCACCAGTGAAGCCGGACGGACCCAAGAGACCCAGTACTTC. It codes for CATSEAGRTQETQYF.

This clonotype was counted ten times or more. The chain has TRBV11-3 and TRBJ1-4; D remains unclear. Germline lookup yields CDR1 SGHNT and CDR2 YENEEA. V lost 1 base and J 4 bases, leaving 7 bases between the germline ends. This CDR3 spans 14 amino acids. The CDR3 here is CASSLVRGNEKLFF. The CDR3 nucleotides read TGTGCCAGCAGCTTAGTCCGTGGTAATGAAAAACTGTTTTTT.